This T cell receptor (beta chain) was captured in a study of T cell responses to AZD1222 COVID-19 vaccine. Findings and caveats of the study: No repertoire was sampled before or during the peak T cell response, only after it.

CDR1 is SGHRS and CDR2 is YFSETQ in the germline V gene. The CDR3 runs to 12 residues. V was shortened by 2 bases and J by 5 bases, with 7 bases between the two germline ends. The method was immunoSEQ multiplex PCR; TCRdb's version includes in-frame clones alone and lacks a portion of them. The sample has 90,000 to 130,000 clones; 89% are singletons. With respect to this clone: Its antigen is unknown.

The input for sequencing was peripheral blood, taken on day 0 of MenACWY control vaccination. The receptor was isolated from an adult in good health. V gene TRBV5-1 combines with J gene TRBJ1-1; no clear D. For the CDR3, the DNA is TGCGCCAGCAGCTTCCCCGGTACTGAAGCTTTCTTT. This gives the protein CASSFPGTEAFF.